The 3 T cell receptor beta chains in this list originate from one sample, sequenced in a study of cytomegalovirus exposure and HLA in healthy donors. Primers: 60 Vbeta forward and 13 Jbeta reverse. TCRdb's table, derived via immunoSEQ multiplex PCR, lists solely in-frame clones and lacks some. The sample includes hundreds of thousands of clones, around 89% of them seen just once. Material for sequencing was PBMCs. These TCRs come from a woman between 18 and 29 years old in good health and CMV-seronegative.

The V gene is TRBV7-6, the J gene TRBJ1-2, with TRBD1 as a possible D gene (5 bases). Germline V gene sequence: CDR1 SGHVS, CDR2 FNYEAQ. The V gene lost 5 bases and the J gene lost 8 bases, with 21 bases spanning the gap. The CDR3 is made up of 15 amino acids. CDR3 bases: TGTGCCAGCAGCCCCGGGCCGCCGGGGACTGCGGGCTACACCTTC. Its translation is CASSPGPPGTAGYTF.

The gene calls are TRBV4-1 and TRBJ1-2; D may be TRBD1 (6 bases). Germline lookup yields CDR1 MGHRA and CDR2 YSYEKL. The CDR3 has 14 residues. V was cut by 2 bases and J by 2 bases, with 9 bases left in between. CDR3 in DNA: TGCGCCAGCAGCCAAAACAGGGAGAACTATGGCTACACCTTC. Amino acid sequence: CASSQNRENYGYTF.

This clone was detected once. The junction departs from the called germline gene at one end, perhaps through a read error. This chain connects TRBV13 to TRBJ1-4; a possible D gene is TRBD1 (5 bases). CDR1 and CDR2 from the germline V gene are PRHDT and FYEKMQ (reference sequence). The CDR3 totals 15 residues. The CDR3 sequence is CASSSQGLGHEKLFF. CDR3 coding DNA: TGTGCCAGTAGCTCCCAGGGTTTAGGTCATGAAAAACTGTTTTTT.